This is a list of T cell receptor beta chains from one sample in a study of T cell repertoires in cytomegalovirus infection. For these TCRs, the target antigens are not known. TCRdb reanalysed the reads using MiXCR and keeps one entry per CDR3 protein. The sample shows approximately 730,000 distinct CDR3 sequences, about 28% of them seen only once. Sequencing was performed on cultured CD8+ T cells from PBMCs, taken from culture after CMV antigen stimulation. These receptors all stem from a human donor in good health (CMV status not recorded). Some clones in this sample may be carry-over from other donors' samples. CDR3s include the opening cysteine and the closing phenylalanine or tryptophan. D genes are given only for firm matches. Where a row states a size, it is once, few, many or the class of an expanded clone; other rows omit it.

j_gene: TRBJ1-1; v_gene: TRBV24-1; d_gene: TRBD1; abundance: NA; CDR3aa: CATSDHRGGGTEAFF; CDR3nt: TGTGCCACCAGTGACCACAGGGGCGGCGGCACTGAAGCTTTCTTT
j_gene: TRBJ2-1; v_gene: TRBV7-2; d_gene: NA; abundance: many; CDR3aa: CASSLKYNEQFF; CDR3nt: TGTGCCAGCAGCCTTAAATACAATGAGCAGTTCTTC
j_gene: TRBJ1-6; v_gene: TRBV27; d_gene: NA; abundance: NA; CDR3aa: CASSFLFIGEGRNSPLHF; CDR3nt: TGTGCCAGCAGTTTTTTATTCATTGGGGAGGGACGGAATTCACCCCTCCACTTT
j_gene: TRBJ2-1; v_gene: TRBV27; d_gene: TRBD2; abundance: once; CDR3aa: CASSFWLPGTSGTAYNEQFF; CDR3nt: TGTGCCAGCAGTTTTTGGCTCCCCGGGACTAGCGGAACTGCCTACAATGAGCAGTTCTTC
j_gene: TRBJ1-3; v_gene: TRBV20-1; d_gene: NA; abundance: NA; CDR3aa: CSARDGEGYTIYF; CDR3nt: TGCAGTGCTAGAGATGGAGAGGGGTACACCATATATTTT
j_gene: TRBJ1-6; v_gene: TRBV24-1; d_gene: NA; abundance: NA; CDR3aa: CATSGLGSDSPLHF; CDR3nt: TGTGCCACCAGTGGATTAGGCTCGGATTCACCCCTCCACTTT
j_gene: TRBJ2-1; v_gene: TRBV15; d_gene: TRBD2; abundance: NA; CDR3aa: CATSRLTSGPYNEQFF; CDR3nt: TGTGCCACCAGCAGGCTGACTAGCGGTCCCTACAATGAGCAGTTCTTC
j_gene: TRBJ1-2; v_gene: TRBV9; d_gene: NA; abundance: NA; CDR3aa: CASSVGGGGYTF; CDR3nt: TGTGCCAGCAGCGTAGGGGGGGGTGGCTACACCTTC
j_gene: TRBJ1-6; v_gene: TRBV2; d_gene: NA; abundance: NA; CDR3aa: CAPSPPSYNSPLHF; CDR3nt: TGTGCCCCCAGCCCACCCTCCTATAATTCACCCCTCCACTTT
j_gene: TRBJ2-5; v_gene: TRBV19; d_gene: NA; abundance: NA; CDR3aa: CASSGMQETQYF; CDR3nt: TGTGCCAGTTCCGGGATGCAAGAGACCCAGTACTTC
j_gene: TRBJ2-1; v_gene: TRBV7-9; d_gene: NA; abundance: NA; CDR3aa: CASSPRTGLAPSSYNEQFF; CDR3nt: TGTGCCAGCAGCCCGAGAACCGGGCTAGCGCCCAGCTCCTACAATGAGCAGTTCTTC
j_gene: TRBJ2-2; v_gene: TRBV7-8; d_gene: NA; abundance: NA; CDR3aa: CASSSNWGYAGEAGELFF; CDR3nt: TGTGCCAGCAGCTCGAATTGGGGCTATGCGGGTGAAGCCGGGGAGCTGTTTTTT
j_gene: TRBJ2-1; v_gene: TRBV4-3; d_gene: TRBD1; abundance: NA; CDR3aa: CASSQALTGGLYNEQFF; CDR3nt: TGCGCCAGCAGCCAAGCCTTGACAGGGGGCCTATACAATGAGCAGTTCTTC
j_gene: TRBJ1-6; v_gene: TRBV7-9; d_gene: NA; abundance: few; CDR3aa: CASSLKGDELAPPLHF; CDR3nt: TGTGCCAGCAGCTTAAAAGGGGACGAACTCGCCCCACCCCTCCACTTT
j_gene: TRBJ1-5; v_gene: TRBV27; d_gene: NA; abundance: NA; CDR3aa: CASSRRRGGDQPQHF; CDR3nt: TGTGCCAGCAGTCGCCGCAGGGGAGGGGATCAGCCCCAGCATTTT
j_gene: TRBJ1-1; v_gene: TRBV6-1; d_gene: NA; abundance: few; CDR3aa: CASSTFSGGTEAFF; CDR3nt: TGTGCCAGCAGTACCTTTAGCGGGGGTACTGAAGCTTTCTTT
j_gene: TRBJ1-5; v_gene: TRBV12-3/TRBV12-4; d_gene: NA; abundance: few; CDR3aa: CASSLAAKQPQHF; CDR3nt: TGTGCCAGCAGTTTAGCAGCGAAGCAGCCCCAGCATTTT
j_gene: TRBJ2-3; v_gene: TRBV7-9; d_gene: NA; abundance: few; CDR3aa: CASSPTDQGPTDTQYF; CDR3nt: TGTGCCAGCAGCCCTACTGACCAGGGGCCCACAGATACGCAGTATTTT
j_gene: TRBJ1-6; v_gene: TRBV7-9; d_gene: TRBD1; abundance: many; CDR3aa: CASSPQQGTQTPLHF; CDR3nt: TGTGCCAGCAGCCCTCAACAGGGGACGCAAACACCCCTCCACTTT
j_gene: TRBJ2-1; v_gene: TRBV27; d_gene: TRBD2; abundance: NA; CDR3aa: CASSPGLAGAFYNEQFF; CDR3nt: TGTGCCAGCAGTCCGGGACTAGCGGGGGCCTTCTACAATGAGCAGTTCTTC
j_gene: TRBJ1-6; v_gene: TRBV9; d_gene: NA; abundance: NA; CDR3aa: CASSVPGNSPLHF; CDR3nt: TGTGCCAGCAGCGTACCGGGAAATTCACCCCTCCACTTT
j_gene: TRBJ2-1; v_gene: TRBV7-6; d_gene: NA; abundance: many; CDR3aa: CASSLDFSVAYNEQFF; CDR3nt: TGTGCCAGCAGCTTAGATTTTTCGGTGGCCTACAATGAGCAGTTCTTC
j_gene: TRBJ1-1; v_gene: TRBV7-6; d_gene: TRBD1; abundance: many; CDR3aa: CASSPGGENTEAFF; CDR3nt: TGTGCCAGCAGTCCAGGGGGCGAGAACACTGAAGCTTTCTTT
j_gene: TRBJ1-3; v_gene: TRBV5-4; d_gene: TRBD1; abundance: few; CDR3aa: CAVTGGRGNTIYF; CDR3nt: TGTGCCGTCACAGGGGGCAGGGGAAACACCATATATTTT
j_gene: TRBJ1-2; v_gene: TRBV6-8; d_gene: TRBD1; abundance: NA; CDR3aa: CASRVDRDPYGYTF; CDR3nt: TGTGCCAGCAGGGTCGACAGGGATCCCTATGGCTACACCTTC
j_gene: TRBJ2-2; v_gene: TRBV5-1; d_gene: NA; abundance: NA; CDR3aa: CASSSWAGASGELFF; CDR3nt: TGCGCCAGCAGCTCCTGGGCAGGGGCAAGTGGGGAGCTGTTTTTT
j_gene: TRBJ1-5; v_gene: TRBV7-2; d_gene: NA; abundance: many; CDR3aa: CASSFRRDNWGNQPQHF; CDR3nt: TGTGCCAGCAGCTTTCGCCGGGACAACTGGGGCAATCAGCCCCAGCATTTT
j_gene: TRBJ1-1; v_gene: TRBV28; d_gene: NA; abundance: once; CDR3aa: CASSPTDQNTEAFF; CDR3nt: TGTGCCAGCAGTCCGACGGATCAAAACACTGAAGCTTTCTTT
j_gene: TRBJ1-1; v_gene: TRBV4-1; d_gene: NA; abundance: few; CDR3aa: CASSRSLGNTEAFF; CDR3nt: TGCGCCAGCAGCCGGTCCTTGGGGAACACTGAAGCTTTCTTT
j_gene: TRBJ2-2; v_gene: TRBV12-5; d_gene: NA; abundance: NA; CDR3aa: CASGLSLHPLSGELFF; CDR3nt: TGTGCTAGTGGTTTGTCGTTACACCCCCTGTCCGGGGAGCTGTTTTTT
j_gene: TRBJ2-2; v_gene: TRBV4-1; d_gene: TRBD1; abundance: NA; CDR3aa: CASSLSDRDWTGELFF; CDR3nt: TGCGCCAGCAGCCTCTCGGACAGGGATTGGACCGGGGAGCTGTTTTTT
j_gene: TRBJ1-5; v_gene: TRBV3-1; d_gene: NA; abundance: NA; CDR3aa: CASSQGTTVSNQPQHF; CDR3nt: TGTGCCAGCAGCCAAGGGACGACCGTTAGCAATCAGCCCCAGCATTTT
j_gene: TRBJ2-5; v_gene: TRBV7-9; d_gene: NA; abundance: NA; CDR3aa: CASRDRYQETQYF; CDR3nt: TGTGCCAGCAGAGACAGGTACCAAGAGACCCAGTACTTC
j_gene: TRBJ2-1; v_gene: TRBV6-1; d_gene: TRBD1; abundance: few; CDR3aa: CASSYTGTGGYEQFF; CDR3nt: TGTGCCAGCAGTTATACAGGGACAGGGGGGTATGAGCAGTTCTTC
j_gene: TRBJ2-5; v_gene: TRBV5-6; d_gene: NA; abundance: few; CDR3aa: CASSEQPGLTNQETQYF; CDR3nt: TGTGCCAGCAGCGAACAGCCGGGACTGACAAACCAAGAGACCCAGTACTTC
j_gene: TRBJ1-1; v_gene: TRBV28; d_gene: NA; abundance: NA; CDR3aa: CASSRSPGTVSTEAFF; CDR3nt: TGTGCCAGCAGTCGAAGTCCCGGGACCGTTAGCACTGAAGCTTTCTTT
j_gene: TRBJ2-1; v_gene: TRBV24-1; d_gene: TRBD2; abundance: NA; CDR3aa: CATSEGRGALWNEQFF; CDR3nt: TGTGCCACCAGTGAGGGGCGGGGGGCCCTCTGGAATGAGCAGTTCTTC
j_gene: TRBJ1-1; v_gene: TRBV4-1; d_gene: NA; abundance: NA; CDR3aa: CASSRGVGRENTEAFF; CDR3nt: TGCGCCAGCAGCCGAGGGGTGGGGCGCGAGAACACTGAAGCTTTCTTT
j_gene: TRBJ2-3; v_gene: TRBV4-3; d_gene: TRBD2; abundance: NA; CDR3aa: CASSQGVVLAETTDTQYF; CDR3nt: TGCGCCAGCAGCCAAGGAGTGGTACTAGCGGAGACCACAGATACGCAGTATTTT
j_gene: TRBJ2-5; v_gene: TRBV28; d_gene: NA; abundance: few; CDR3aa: CASSPRARQETQYF; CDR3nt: TGTGCCAGCAGTCCCAGGGCCCGCCAAGAGACCCAGTACTTC
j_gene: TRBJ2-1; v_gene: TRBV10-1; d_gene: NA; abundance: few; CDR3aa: CASSEAGANEQFF; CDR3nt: TGCGCCAGCAGTGAGGCTGGGGCTAATGAGCAGTTCTTC
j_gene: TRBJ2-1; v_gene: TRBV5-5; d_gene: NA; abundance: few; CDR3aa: CASSLAAGQGYEQFF; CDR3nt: TGTGCCAGCAGCTTGGCCGCAGGGCAGGGCTATGAGCAGTTCTTC
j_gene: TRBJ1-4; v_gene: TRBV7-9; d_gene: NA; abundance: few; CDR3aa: CASSFTDLEAIEKLFF; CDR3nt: TGTGCCAGCAGTTTTACTGATCTAGAAGCTATTGAAAAACTGTTTTTT
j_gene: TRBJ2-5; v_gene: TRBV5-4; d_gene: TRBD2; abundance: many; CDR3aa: CASSLGLAGEETQYF; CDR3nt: TGTGCCAGCAGCTTAGGATTAGCGGGGGAAGAGACCCAGTACTTC
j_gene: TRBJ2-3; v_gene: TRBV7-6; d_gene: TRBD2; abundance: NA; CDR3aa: CASSPPGGTSGGPPDTQYF; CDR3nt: TGTGCCAGCAGCCCCCCCGGAGGGACTAGCGGGGGCCCGCCAGATACGCAGTATTTT
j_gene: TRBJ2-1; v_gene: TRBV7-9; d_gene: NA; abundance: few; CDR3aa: CASSLRELPFGEQFF; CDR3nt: TGTGCCAGCAGCTTAAGGGAACTGCCTTTCGGTGAGCAGTTCTTC
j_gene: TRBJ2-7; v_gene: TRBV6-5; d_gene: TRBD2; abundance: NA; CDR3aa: CASSYGSGGRSYEQYF; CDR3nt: TGTGCCAGCAGTTATGGTAGCGGGGGCCGATCCTACGAGCAGTACTTC
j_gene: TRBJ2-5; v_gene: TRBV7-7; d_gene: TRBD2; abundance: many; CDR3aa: CASSRRTAGGPEETQYF; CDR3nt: TGTGCTAGCAGCCGAAGGACAGCGGGGGGGCCGGAAGAGACCCAGTACTTC
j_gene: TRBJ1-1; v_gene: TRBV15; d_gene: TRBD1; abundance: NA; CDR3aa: CATSRDGSLRGDTEAFF; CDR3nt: TGTGCCACCAGCAGAGATGGTTCCCTCAGGGGGGACACTGAAGCTTTCTTT
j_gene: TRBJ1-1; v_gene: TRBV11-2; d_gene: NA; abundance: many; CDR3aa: CASSLAPGWGTEAFF; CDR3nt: TGTGCCAGCAGCTTAGCCCCGGGATGGGGCACTGAAGCTTTCTTT
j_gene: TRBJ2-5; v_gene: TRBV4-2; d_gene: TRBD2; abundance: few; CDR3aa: CASSQGERGVQETQYF; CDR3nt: TGTGCCAGCAGCCAAGGGGAGCGGGGGGTACAAGAGACCCAGTACTTC
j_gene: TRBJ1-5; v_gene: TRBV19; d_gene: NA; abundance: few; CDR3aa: CASTLSGNQPQHF; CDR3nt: TGTGCCAGTACCTTAAGCGGGAATCAGCCCCAGCATTTT
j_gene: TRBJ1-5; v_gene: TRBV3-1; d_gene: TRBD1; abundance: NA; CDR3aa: CASSQEGVEQGSHQPQHF; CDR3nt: TGTGCCAGCAGCCAAGAGGGGGTAGAACAGGGGAGTCATCAGCCCCAGCATTTT
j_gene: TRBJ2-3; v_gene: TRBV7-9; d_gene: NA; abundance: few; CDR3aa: CASSLASGGDTQYF; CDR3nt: TGTGCCAGCAGCTTAGCGAGCGGAGGTGATACGCAGTATTTT
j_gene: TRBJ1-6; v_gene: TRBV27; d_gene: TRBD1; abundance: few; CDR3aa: CASSFGTGAYNSPLHF; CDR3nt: TGTGCCAGCAGTTTCGGGACAGGGGCCTATAATTCACCCCTCCACTTT
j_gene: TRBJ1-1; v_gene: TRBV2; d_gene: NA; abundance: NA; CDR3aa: CASTSRPEAFF; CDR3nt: TGTGCCAGCACATCGAGGCCTGAAGCTTTCTTT
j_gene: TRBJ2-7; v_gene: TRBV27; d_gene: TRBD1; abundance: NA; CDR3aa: CASSLSGRGNEQYF; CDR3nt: TGTGCCAGCAGTTTAAGTGGCAGGGGGAACGAGCAGTACTTC
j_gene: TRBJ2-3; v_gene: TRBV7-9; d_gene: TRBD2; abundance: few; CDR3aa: CASSTKRGTSTDTQYF; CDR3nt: TGTGCCAGCAGCACAAAGCGGGGGACTAGCACAGATACGCAGTATTTT
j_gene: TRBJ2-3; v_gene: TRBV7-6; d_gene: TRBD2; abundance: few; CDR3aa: CASNGAGGPVDTQYF; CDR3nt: TGTGCCAGCAATGGAGCGGGGGGTCCGGTTGATACGCAGTATTTT
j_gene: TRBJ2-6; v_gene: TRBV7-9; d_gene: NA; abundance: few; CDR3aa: CASSSGEFSGANVLTF; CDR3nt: TGTGCCAGCAGCTCCGGCGAGTTCTCTGGGGCCAACGTCCTGACTTTC